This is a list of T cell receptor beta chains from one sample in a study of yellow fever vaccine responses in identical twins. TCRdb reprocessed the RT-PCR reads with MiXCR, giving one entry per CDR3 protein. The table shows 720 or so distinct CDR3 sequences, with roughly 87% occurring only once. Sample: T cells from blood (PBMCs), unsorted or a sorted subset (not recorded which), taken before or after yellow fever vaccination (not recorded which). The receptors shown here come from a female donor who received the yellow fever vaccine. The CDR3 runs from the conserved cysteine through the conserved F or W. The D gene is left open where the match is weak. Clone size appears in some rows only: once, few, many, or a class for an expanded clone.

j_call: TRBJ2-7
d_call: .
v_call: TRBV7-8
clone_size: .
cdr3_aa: CASSPKTETYEQYF
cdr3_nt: TGTGCCAGCAGCCCCAAGACTGAAACCTACGAGCAGTACTTC

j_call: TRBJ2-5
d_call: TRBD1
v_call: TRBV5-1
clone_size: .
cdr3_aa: CASSFGQGRGETQYF
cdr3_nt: TGCGCCAGCAGCTTCGGACAGGGGAGAGGAGAGACCCAGTACTTC

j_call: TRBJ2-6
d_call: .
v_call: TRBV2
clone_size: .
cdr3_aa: CASSEPSSGANVLTF
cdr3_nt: TGTGCCAGCAGTGAACCCAGCTCTGGGGCCAACGTCCTGACTTTC

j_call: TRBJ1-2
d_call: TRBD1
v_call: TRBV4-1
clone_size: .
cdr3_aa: CASSQDLWDRAGYTF
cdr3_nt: TGCGCCAGCAGCCAAGATCTCTGGGACAGGGCCGGCTACACCTTC

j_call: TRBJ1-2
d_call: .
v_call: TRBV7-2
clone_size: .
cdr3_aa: CASSLFRAGYTF
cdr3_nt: TGTGCCAGCAGCTTATTTCGGGCAGGCTACACCTTC

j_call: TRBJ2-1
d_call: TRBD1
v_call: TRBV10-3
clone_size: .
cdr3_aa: CAIRRGQYNEQFF
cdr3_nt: TGTGCCATCAGGAGGGGACAGTACAATGAGCAGTTCTTC

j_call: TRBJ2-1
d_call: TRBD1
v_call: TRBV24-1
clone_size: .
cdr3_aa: CATSVLSGQGYSEQFF
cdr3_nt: TGTGCCACCAGTGTCTTATCTGGACAGGGGTATAGTGAGCAGTTCTTC

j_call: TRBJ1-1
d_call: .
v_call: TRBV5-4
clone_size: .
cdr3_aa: CASSLGTLGNTEAFF
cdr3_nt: TGTGCCAGCAGCCTGGGGACTTTGGGGAACACTGAAGCTTTCTTT

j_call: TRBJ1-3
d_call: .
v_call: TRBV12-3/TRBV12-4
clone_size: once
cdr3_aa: CASSLGGISGNTIYF
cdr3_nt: TGTGCCAGCAGTTTAGGGGGAATCTCTGGAAACACCATATATTTT

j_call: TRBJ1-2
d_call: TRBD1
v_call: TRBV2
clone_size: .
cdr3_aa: CASSEAPPRQGLGNTF
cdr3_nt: TGTGCCAGCAGTGAAGCTCCCCCTCGACAGGGCCTGGGGAACACCTTC

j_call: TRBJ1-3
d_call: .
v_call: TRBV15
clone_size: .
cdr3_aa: CATSRDPARNTIYF
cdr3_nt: TGTGCCACCAGCAGAGATCCGGCTAGGAACACCATATATTTT

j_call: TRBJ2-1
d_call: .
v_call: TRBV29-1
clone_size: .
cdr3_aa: CSVERDYNEQFF
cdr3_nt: TGCAGCGTTGAAAGAGATTACAATGAGCAGTTCTTC

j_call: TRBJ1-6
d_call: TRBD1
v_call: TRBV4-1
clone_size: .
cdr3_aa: CASSHRGDRGNSPLHF
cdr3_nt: TGCGCCAGCAGCCATCGGGGGGACAGGGGAAATTCACCCCTCCACTTT

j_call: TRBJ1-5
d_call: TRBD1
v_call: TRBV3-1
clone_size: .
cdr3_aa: CASSQGTGGIQPQHF
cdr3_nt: TGTGCCAGCAGCCAAGGGACAGGGGGGATTCAGCCCCAGCATTTT

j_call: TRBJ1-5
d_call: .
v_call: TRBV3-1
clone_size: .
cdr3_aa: CASSRHGGNQPQHF
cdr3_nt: TGTGCCAGCAGCCGTCACGGGGGCAATCAGCCCCAGCATTTT

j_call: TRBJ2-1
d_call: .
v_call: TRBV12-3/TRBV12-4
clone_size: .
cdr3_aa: CASSLRLSYNEQFF
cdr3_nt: TGTGCCAGCAGTTTACGTCTCTCCTACAATGAGCAGTTCTTC

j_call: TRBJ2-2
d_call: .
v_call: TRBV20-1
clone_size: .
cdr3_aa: CSARLTGLSGELFF
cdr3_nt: TGCAGTGCTAGGTTGACTGGGTTGAGTGGGGAGCTGTTTTTT

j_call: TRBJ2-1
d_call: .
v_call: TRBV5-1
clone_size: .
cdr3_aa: CASSPGGQEGEQFF
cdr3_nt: TGCGCCAGCAGCCCGGGGGGACAGGAAGGTGAGCAGTTCTTC

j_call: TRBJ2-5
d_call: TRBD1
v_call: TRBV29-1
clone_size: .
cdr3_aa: CSVGQQETQYF
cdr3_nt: TGCAGCGTGGGACAGCAAGAGACCCAGTACTTC

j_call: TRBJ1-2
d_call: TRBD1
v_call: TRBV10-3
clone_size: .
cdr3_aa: CAISDRDRGSYGYTF
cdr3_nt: TGTGCCATCAGTGACCGAGACAGGGGGTCCTATGGCTACACCTTC

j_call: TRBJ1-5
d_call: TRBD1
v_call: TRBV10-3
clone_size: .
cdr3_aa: CAISRTGGDQPQHF
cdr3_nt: TGTGCCATCAGTAGAACAGGGGGAGACCAGCCCCAGCATTTT

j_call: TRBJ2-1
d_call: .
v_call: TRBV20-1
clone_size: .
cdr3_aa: CSAPGNNEQFF
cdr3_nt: TGCAGTGCTCCAGGGAACAATGAGCAGTTCTTC

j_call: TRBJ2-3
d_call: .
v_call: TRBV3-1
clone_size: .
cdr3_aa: CASSQPRGGLRTDTQYF
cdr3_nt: TGTGCCAGCAGCCAACCTCGAGGAGGGTTGAGAACAGATACGCAGTATTTT

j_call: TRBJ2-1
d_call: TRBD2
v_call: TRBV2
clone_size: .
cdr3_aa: CASSPPGLAGYNEQFF
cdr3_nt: TGTGCCAGCAGTCCACCGGGACTAGCGGGATACAATGAGCAGTTCTTC

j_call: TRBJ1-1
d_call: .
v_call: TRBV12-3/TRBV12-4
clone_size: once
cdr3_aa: CASSLPPREAFF
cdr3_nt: TGTGCCAGCAGCCTCCCTCCGCGAGAAGCTTTCTTT

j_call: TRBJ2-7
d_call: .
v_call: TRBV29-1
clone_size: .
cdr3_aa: CSVRSSYEQYF
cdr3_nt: TGCAGCGTTCGTAGCTCCTACGAGCAGTACTTC

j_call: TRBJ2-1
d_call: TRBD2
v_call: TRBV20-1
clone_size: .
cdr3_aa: CSARTSGRSNEQFF
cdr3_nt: TGCAGTGCTAGGACTAGCGGGAGATCCAATGAGCAGTTCTTC

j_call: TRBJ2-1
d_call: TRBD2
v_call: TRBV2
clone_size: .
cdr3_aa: CASRTSRYNEQFF
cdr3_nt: TGTGCCAGCCGGACTAGCCGGTACAATGAGCAGTTCTTC

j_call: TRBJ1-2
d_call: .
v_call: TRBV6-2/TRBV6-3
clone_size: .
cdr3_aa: CASSYSTEGIYGYTF
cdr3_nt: TGTGCCAGCAGTTACTCGACAGAGGGTATCTATGGCTACACCTTC

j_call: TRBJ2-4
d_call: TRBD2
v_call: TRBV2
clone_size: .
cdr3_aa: CASRGGTSGSKNIQYF
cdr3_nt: TGTGCCAGCAGGGGGGGGACTAGCGGTTCCAAAAACATTCAGTACTTC

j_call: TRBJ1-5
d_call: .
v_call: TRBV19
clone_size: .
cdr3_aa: CASTTRAISNQPQHF
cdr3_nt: TGTGCCAGTACTACCAGGGCTATTAGCAATCAGCCCCAGCATTTT

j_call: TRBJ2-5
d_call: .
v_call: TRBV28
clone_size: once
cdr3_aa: CASSLQGQTQYF
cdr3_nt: TGTGCCAGCAGCCTACAGGGTCAGACCCAGTACTTC

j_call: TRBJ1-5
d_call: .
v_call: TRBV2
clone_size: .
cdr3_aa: CASSEDTIRNQPQHF
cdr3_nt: TGTGCCAGCAGTGAAGATACTATTAGGAATCAGCCCCAGCATTTT

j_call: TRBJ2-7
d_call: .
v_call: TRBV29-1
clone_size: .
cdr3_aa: CSVTTSSYYEQYF
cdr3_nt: TGCAGCGTGACCACTAGCAGCTACTACGAGCAGTACTTC

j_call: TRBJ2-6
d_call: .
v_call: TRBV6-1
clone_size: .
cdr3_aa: CASSGGRTTSGANVLTF
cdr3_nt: TGTGCCAGCAGTGGAGGACGGACGACCTCTGGGGCCAACGTCCTGACTTTC

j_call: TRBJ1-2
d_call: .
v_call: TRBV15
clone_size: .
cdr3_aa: CATSRDNSGNYGYTF
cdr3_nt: TGTGCCACCAGCAGAGATAATTCAGGGAACTATGGCTACACCTTC

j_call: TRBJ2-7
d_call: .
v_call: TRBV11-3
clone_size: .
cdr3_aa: CASSLSPSYEQYF
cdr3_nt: TGTGCCAGCAGCTTATCGCCTTCTTACGAGCAGTACTTC